What follows are 25 T cell receptor beta chains derived from one specimen sequenced in a study of vaccination effects on CD4 cells after COVID-19. The antigens of these receptors remain unknown. Clones were sequenced by immunoSEQ multiplex PCR, and TCRdb holds only the in-frame ones, with some missing. Of tens of thousands of clones listed, more than 60% are singletons. Before sequencing took place, the ViraFEST assay used viral peptide pools to expand antigen-specific CD4+ T cells. When less than 12 days of culture had elapsed, CD4+ T cells were isolated. Absence of prior SARS-CoV-2 infection characterized the vaccine recipients, who showed negative nucleocapsid antibodies. Sample: CD4+ T cells from PBMCs cultured with SARS-CoV-2 spike peptides, taken before COVID-19 vaccination. The receptor set was obtained from a human donor who received a COVID-19 vaccine.

This clone was found a few times. The chain couples TRBV2 to TRBJ1-1; no clear D. Germline lookup yields CDR1 SNHLY and CDR2 FYNNEI. CDR3 size: 12 residues. V lost 4 bases to trimming and J lost 1 base, with 4 bases between them. The CDR3 loop is CASSVSNTEAFF. The CDR3, as DNA: TGTGCCAGCAGTGTCTCGAACACTGAAGCTTTCTTT. Full variable domain (remainder filled in from reference TRBV2 and TRBJ1-1): EPEVTQTPSHQVTQMGQEVILRCVPISNHLYFYWYRQILGQKVEFLVSFYNNEISEKSEIFDDQFSVERPDGSNFTLKIRSTKLEDSAMYFCASSVSNTEAFFGQGTRLTVV.

The chain combines TRBV19 with TRBJ1-1; TRBD1 matches 9 bases. This CDR3 has 18 residues. CDR1 is LNHDA and CDR2 is SQIVND in the germline V gene (reference sequence). V shed 7 bases, J shed 4 bases, and the junction held 19 bases outside the gene matches. In DNA, the CDR3 is TGTGCCAGTACCAACACCGGGACAGGGAGGATTGGGGGCACTGAAGCTTTCTTT. Its translation is CASTNTGTGRIGGTEAFF.

The rearrangement joins TRBV24-1 to TRBJ2-5; 7 bases fit TRBD2. The germline V gene has CDR1 KGHDR and CDR2 SFDVKD. V gave up 4 bases and J gave up 2 bases; unmatched junction bases: 3. The CDR3 consists of 14 residues. The CDR3 protein is CATSDRAGQETQYF. The CDR3 DNA sequence: TGTGCCACCAGTGACCGAGCGGGGCAAGAGACCCAGTACTTC.

This chain connects TRBV15 to TRBJ1-2; D unclear. In germline, CDR1 is LNHNV, CDR2 YYDKDF (reference sequence). CDR3 length: 16 residues. Trimming took off 0 bases at V and 4 bases at J, with 15 bases between the two ends. The CDR3 nucleotides are TGTGCCACCAGCAGAGATGTTGGCAGGACGGGCTATGGCTACACCTTC. Its protein is CATSRDVGRTGYGYTF.

DNA for the CDR3: TGCGCCAGCAGCACCAGGGGGGGAGAGGGAGGCTACACCTTC. This translates into CASSTRGGEGGYTF. The V and J genes are TRBV5-1 and TRBJ1-2; 7 bases match TRBD1. The CDR3 contains 14 residues. Germline values: CDR1 SGHRS, CDR2 YFSETQ. The J segment lost 8 bases and the V segment lost 4 bases, leaving 11 bases of the junction unmatched.

This clone was counted only a few times. The chain is built from TRBV29-1 and TRBJ2-1, with 7 bases identical to TRBD2. The CDR3 is 15 amino acids. Trimming took 5 bases from V and 0 from J; bases not matched to a gene: 7. Germline CDR1 reads SQVTM; CDR2 reads ANQGSEA. CDR3 DNA sequence: TGCAGCGTTTCTAAGCGGGGCAGCTCCTACAATGAGCAGTTCTTC. The encoded protein is CSVSKRGSSYNEQFF.

This chain connects TRBV7-8 to TRBJ2-2; D might be TRBD2 (5 bases). Germline values: CDR1 SGHVS, CDR2 FQNEAQ. The CDR3 extends over 13 amino acids. CDR3: CFSAEMNTGELFF. CDR3 bases: TGTTTCTCAGCGGAAATGAACACCGGGGAGCTGTTTTTT.

This clone was seen only once. V usage is TRBV28 and J usage is TRBJ2-5, with 7 nucleotides matching TRBD2. This CDR3 region has 14 residues. V shed 6 bases and J 5 bases; nucleotides not matched to a gene: 9. Germline loops: CDR1 MDHEN, CDR2 SYDVKM. The CDR3 coding sequence is TGTGCCAGCAGGGGTGGGAGGGCGGGGGAGACCCAGTACTTC. Residues: CASRGGRAGETQYF. Full variable domain (outside the CDR3, taken from reference TRBV28 and TRBJ2-5): DVKVTQSSRYLVKRTGEKVFLECVQDMDHENMFWYRQDPGLGLRLIYFSYDVKMKEKGDIPEGYSVSREKKERFSLILESASTNQTSMYLCASRGGRAGETQYFGPGTRLLVL.

The chain employs TRBV7-9 and TRBJ2-7; tentative D call: TRBD2 (5 bases). Trimming removed 6 bases from V and 0 bases from J, with 12 bases in between. The germline V gene has CDR1 SEHNR and CDR2 FQNEAQ (reference sequence). The CDR3 sequence is 14 residues long. In DNA form, the CDR3 reads TGTGCCAGCAGTCCAAACAGCGGCTCCTACGAGCAGTACTTC. It specifies CASSPNSGSYEQYF.

CDR3 DNA: TGCAGCGTTGACAGGCAAAAGGGAGAGACCCAGTACTTC. This codes for CSVDRQKGETQYF. This chain joins TRBV29-1 and TRBJ2-5, with D hard to call. Per germline, CDR1 SQVTM and CDR2 ANQGSEA. Trimming pared 3 bases from V and 4 bases from J, leaving 12 bases between. There are 13 residues in the CDR3. The variable domain in full, with the rest retrieved from reference TRBV29-1 and TRBJ2-5, is SAVISQKPSRDICQRGTSLTIQCQVDSQVTMMFWYRQQPGQSLTLIATANQGSEATYESGFVIDKFPISRPNLTFSTLTVSNMSPEDSSIYLCSVDRQKGETQYFGPGTRLLVL.

The chain carries TRBV2 and TRBJ2-1; D is unclear. CDR3 length equals 12 residues. Trimming left V 4 bases short and J 9 bases short, with 10 bases between. Germline V gives CDR1 SNHLY, CDR2 FYNNEI. The CDR3 loop is CASSVSGIEQFF. CDR3 coding DNA: TGTGCCAGCAGTGTGTCTGGTATTGAGCAGTTCTTC.

There are a few counts of this clone. This chain connects TRBV3-1 (or the pseudogene TRBV3-2) to TRBJ1-1, with TRBD1 matching over 10 bases. The V gene's germline CDR1 is LGHDT and CDR2 YNNKEL (reference sequence). This CDR3 spans 15 amino acids. The trim removed 5 bases at V and 5 bases at J, leaving 8 bases unmatched. This CDR3 is CASSFRQGARTEAFF. The CDR3 coding sequence is TGTGCCAGCAGCTTCCGACAGGGGGCGAGGACTGAAGCTTTCTTT.

This clone has a handful of counts. This chain joins TRBV5-4 and TRBJ1-2; the D gene is possibly TRBD1 (5 bases). There are 17 residues in the CDR3. V gave up 0 bases and J gave up 1 base, with 16 bases separating them. CDR1 is SGHNT, CDR2 YYREEE, per germline (reference sequence). In DNA, the CDR3 is TGTGCCAGCAGCTTGGGAGGGGCAATTTCCATTAACTATGGCTACACCTTC. It specifies CASSLGGAISINYGYTF.

V gene TRBV28 combines with J gene TRBJ1-1; D is possibly TRBD1 (5 bases). The V end was cut by 4 bases, the J end by 4 bases, with 16 bases between. The CDR3 runs to 15 residues. Germline V gene sequence: CDR1 MDHEN, CDR2 SYDVKM. The CDR3 bases are TGTGCCAGCAGTTCACCCGGTCGGGGGGGCACTGAAGCTTTCTTT. Protein product: CASSSPGRGGTEAFF.

The chain links TRBV19 to TRBJ2-1; 8 nucleotides match TRBD1. The trim removed 3 bases at V and 8 bases at J, leaving 9 bases unmatched. CDR1 and CDR2 from the germline V gene are LNHDA and SQIVND (reference sequence). This CDR3 has 15 amino acids. The CDR3, as DNA: TGTGCCAGTAGTATTCAGGGGGCAGTGATCGATGAGCAGTTCTTC. Protein product: CASSIQGAVIDEQFF.

The rearrangement joins TRBV9 to TRBJ2-1; possible D gene TRBD2, 5 bases. The V end was cut by 3 bases, the J end by 9 bases, with 16 bases between. CDR1 and CDR2 from the germline V gene are SGDLS and YYNGEE. CDR3 length: 14 residues. The CDR3 sequence is CASSASRDRGEQFF. As DNA, the CDR3 is TGTGCCAGCAGCGCCTCTCGAGATCGGGGTGAGCAGTTCTTC.

V usage is TRBV5-1 and J usage is TRBJ2-3, with 8 bases aligning to TRBD2. After removal of 4 bases from V and 5 bases from J, the junction contained 12 bases not matched to a gene. The CDR3 is made up of 16 amino acids. Germline CDR1 reads SGHRS; CDR2 reads YFSETQ. The CDR3 sequence is CASSLNIAGLGDTQYF. The CDR3, as DNA: TGCGCCAGCAGCCTCAACATAGCGGGATTGGGAGATACGCAGTATTTT.

This clone was counted only a few times. The V and J genes are TRBV7-2 and TRBJ1-2, with D tentatively TRBD1 (5 bases). CDR3 length equals 12 residues. Germline values: CDR1 SGHTA, CDR2 FQGNSA. V gave up 6 bases and J gave up 3 bases, with 8 bases separating them. CDR3 amino acids: CASSPGYYGYTF. The CDR3, as DNA: TGTGCCAGCAGTCCAGGGTACTATGGCTACACCTTC. The complete variable domain, with remaining parts taken from reference TRBV7-2 and TRBJ1-2, reads GAGVSQSPSNKVTEKGKDVELRCDPISGHTALYWYRQSLGQGLEFLIYFQGNSAPDKSGLPSDRFSAERTGGSVSTLTIQRTQQEDSAVYLCASSPGYYGYTFGSGTRLTVV.

The genes are TRBV7-9 and TRBJ1-2, with D possibly TRBD1 on 6 matching bases. CDR1 and CDR2 from the germline V gene are SEHNR and FQNEAQ (reference sequence). The CDR3 loop spans 18 amino acids. Trimming took off 3 bases at V and 4 bases at J, with 24 bases between the two ends. CDR3 in DNA: TGTGCCAGCAGCTTCGTGGGGGACACAGGCCGGGAAGGCTATGGCTACACCTTC. Its protein is CASSFVGDTGREGYGYTF.

The rearrangement links TRBV14 to TRBJ1-3; unclear D gene. V lost 1 base to trimming and J lost 7 bases, with 5 bases between them. Per the germline V gene, CDR1 is SGHDN and CDR2 is FVKESK. The CDR3 extends over 12 amino acids. The CDR3 nucleotides read TGTGCCAGCAGCCAAGTTCGTAACACCATATATTTT. This gives the protein CASSQVRNTIYF.

The rearrangement joins TRBV27 to TRBJ2-2; either TRBD1 or TRBD2 may supply D (6 bases each). Trimming cost V 5 bases and J 4 bases, with 14 bases left between them. Looked up from germline, CDR1 is MNHEY and CDR2 is SMNVEV (reference sequence). The CDR3 is 15 amino acids. DNA of the CDR3: TGTGCCAGCAGTCGGAGGACAGCGGGCACCGGGGAGCTGTTTTTT. Protein sequence: CASSRRTAGTGELFF.

This clone occurred a few times. The genes are TRBV6-5 and TRBJ1-1; the D gene is possibly TRBD1 (6 bases). Trimming removed 6 bases from V and 6 bases from J, with 11 bases in between. CDR3 length: 12 amino acids. Germline CDR1 MNHEY, CDR2 SVGAGI. CDR3 region: CASSLRGSEAFF. In nucleotides, the CDR3 is TGTGCCAGCAGCTTAAGGGGGTCTGAAGCTTTCTTT.

V gene TRBV11-2 combines with J gene TRBJ1-1, with TRBD1 matching over 8 bases. This CDR3 spans 15 amino acids. The germline V gene encodes CDR1 SGHAT and CDR2 FQNNGV. V lost 0 bases to trimming and J lost 2 bases; unmatched junction nucleotides: 2. The CDR3 sequence is CASSLDGTGNTEAFF. Written as DNA, the CDR3 is TGTGCCAGCAGCTTAGATGGGACAGGAAACACTGAAGCTTTCTTT.

This chain connects TRBV2 to TRBJ1-4; no clear D. The V end was cut by 5 bases, the J end by 7 bases, with 8 bases between. CDR3 size: 12 residues. Germline-derived CDR1 and CDR2 are SNHLY and FYNNEI. The CDR3 region is CASSSQSEKLFF. In nucleotides, the CDR3 is TGTGCCAGCAGTTCCCAAAGTGAAAAACTGTTTTTT.

The sample holds a few counts of this clone. This rearrangement joins TRBV18 to TRBJ2-7, with D unclear. Looked up from germline, CDR1 is KGHSH and CDR2 is LQKENI. This CDR3 comprises 12 residues. The ends were cut back, 2 bases at V and 1 base at J, with 3 bases in the middle. CDR3 in amino acids: CASSPESYEQYF. The CDR3 region has the DNA TGTGCCAGCTCACCAGAGTCCTACGAGCAGTACTTC.